This paragraph covers one TCR beta chain sequence. The library came from three nested PCR rounds adapted from ARM-PCR protocols. TCRdb fed the multiplex PCR reads into MiXCR, producing one record per CDR3 protein. The data hold tens of thousands of distinct CDR3 sequences, with more than 55% observed a single time. RNA was extracted from bulk tissue without any cell sorting. This non-tumor lung sample came from over 3 cm beyond the tumor edge. Between August and November 2014, newly diagnosed, chemotherapy-naive lung cancer patients underwent thoracic surgery in China. The record originates from a study of tumor and adjacent non-tumor tissue in lung cancer. The V end was cut by 3 bases, the J end by 12 bases, with 6 bases between. Looked up from germline, CDR1 is MDHEN and CDR2 is SYDVKM. The CDR3 runs to 11 residues.

This chain links TRBV28 with TRBJ1-6; D remains unclear. Source material: distant non-tumor lung tissue. The clonotype originates from a man aged 65-85 years with non-small cell lung cancer. CDR3 coding DNA: TGTGCCAGCAGTTTTGGAGTACCCCTCCACTTT. Translation: CASSFGVPLHF.